The clone carrying this TCR beta chain has a handful of counts. The CDR3 runs 12 residues. Per germline, CDR1 SQVTM and CDR2 ANQGSEA. Trimming stripped 7 bases from V and 1 base from J, with 10 bases between. The RNA input was about 0.45 to 1 ug, and it was reverse transcribed with random hexamers. Across 54 Vbeta and 13 Jbeta, TCR beta CDR3 was amplified with immunoSEQ multiplex PCR. TCRdb analysed the immunoSEQ multiplex PCR reads with MiXCR anew, one entry per CDR3 protein. The repertoire holds about 430,000 distinct CDR3 sequences, with roughly 85% as singletons. The data stem from a study of CD8 T cells in Susac syndrome. The sequenced target, TCR beta, came from blood CD8+ and CD4+ T cells. Included as multiple sclerosis controls were treatment-naive patients who had stable or active relapsing-remitting disease.

The clonotype was recovered from a human donor with multiple sclerosis. The sample comprised CD8+ T cells from PBMCs. This chain links TRBV29-1 with TRBJ1-1; no clear D. The CDR3 DNA reads as TGCAGCGCAGCGACGGGGAACACTGAAGCTTTCTTT. Translating gives CSAATGNTEAFF.